Each of the 23 T cell receptor beta chains below was sequenced from the same sample in a study of neoadjuvant anti-PD-1 for oral cavity cancer. The time point: after neoadjuvant nivolumab, at surgical resection. The repertoire was sequenced with immunoSEQ multiplex PCR; TCRdb's copy has only in-frame clones and lacks some. In the table there are around 67,000 clones, 70% to 90% of which are singletons. Sample: PBMCs, taken after nivolumab (anti-PD-1) treatment. The receptors originated from a person aged 40 to 85 with oral cavity squamous cell carcinoma.

V is TRBV5-4 and J is TRBJ2-2, with 7 bases aligning to TRBD1. The length of the CDR3 is 15 residues. Looked up from germline, CDR1 is SGHNT and CDR2 is YYREEE (reference sequence). J lost 1 base, V lost 0 bases, and 0 bases had no gene match. This CDR3 is CASSLGQGNTGELFF. The CDR3 DNA follows: TGTGCCAGCAGCTTGGGACAGGGGAACACCGGGGAGCTGTTTTTT.

The chain uses TRBV7-9 and TRBJ1-1; TRBD1 matches at 8 bases. The CDR3 totals 15 residues. In germline, CDR1 is SEHNR, CDR2 FQNEAQ (reference sequence). Trimming removed 5 bases from V and 4 bases from J; junction bases left unmatched: 9. The CDR3 loop is CASSVFRGQVTEAFF. The CDR3 nucleotides are TGTGCCAGCAGCGTATTCAGGGGGCAGGTCACTGAAGCTTTCTTT.

The chain joins TRBV4-2 to TRBJ2-3; TRBD2 matches 12 bases. Germline lookup yields CDR1 LGHNA and CDR2 YNFKEQ. The V gene end was trimmed by 4 bases and the J gene end by 0 bases; junction bases not matched to a gene: 8. This CDR3 has 18 amino acids. CDR3 coding DNA: TGTGCCAGCAGCCTAAGGCCCGGGACTAGCGGGAGCACAGATACGCAGTATTTT. This encodes CASSLRPGTSGSTDTQYF.

This chain uses TRBV4-2 with TRBJ2-7, with D tentatively TRBD2 (6 bases). This CDR3 contains 14 residues. The germline gives CDR1 LGHNA, CDR2 YNFKEQ. V gave up 0 bases and J gave up 5 bases, with 11 bases separating them. CDR3 in amino acids: CASSQDYGSHEQYF. The CDR3 DNA sequence: TGTGCCAGCAGCCAAGATTACGGGAGCCACGAGCAGTACTTC.

The V gene is TRBV4-1, the J gene TRBJ2-7, with D hard to call. V was clipped by 5 bases and J by 1 base, with 21 bases between them. CDR1 MGHRA and CDR2 YSYEKL come from the germline V gene. The CDR3 runs to 17 residues. CDR3 protein: CASSTRSPEIGSYEQYF. For the CDR3, the DNA is TGCGCCAGCAGCACCCGGAGTCCCGAAATAGGGTCCTACGAGCAGTACTTC.

This chain links TRBV15 with TRBJ2-5; D gene unclear. The ends were cut back, 0 bases at V and 0 bases at J, with 5 bases in the middle. Germline CDR1 is LNHNV and CDR2 is YYDKDF (reference sequence). The CDR3 length is 14 residues. The CDR3 nucleotides read TGTGCCACCAGCAGAGATGGGTACCAAGAGACCCAGTACTTC. Encoded protein: CATSRDGYQETQYF.

The rearrangement uses TRBV11-3 and TRBJ2-1, with 15 bases aligning to TRBD2. Germline assignment: CDR1 SGHNT and CDR2 YENEEA. V gave up 1 base and J gave up 9 bases; unmatched junction bases: 10. The CDR3 is 18 amino acids. The CDR3 DNA is TGTGCCAGCAGCTTAGGGACTAGCGGGGGGGCCGTGACGGGTGAGCAGTTCTTC. The encoded protein is CASSLGTSGGAVTGEQFF.

The chain uses TRBV30 and TRBJ1-1; tentative D call: TRBD1 (5 bases). CDR1 GTSNPN and CDR2 SVGIG come from the germline V gene (reference sequence). V lost 0 bases and J lost 5, with 10 bases in between. The CDR3 totals 13 residues. The CDR3 DNA reads TGTGCCTGGAGTGTGGGGGGACGTACTGAAGCTTTCTTT. It encodes CAWSVGGRTEAFF. The full variable domain, completed using reference TRBV30 and TRBJ1-1, is SQTIHQWPATLVQPVGSPLSLECTVEGTSNPNLYWYRQAAGRGLQLLFYSVGIGQISSEVPQNLSASRPQDRQFILSSKKLLLSDSGFYLCAWSVGGRTEAFFGQGTRLTVV.

J is TRBJ2-7 and V is TRBV7-9; D remains unclear. The CDR3 contains 12 residues. With 4 bases removed from V and 10 bases from J, the gap between germline ends came to 14 bases. Germline CDR1 SEHNR, CDR2 FQNEAQ (reference sequence). The CDR3 sequence: CASSSLVVEQYF. CDR3 nucleotide sequence: TGTGCCAGCAGCTCACTCGTCGTCGAACAGTACTTC.

The V call is TRBV5-1, the J call TRBJ2-7; TRBD1 matches at 9 bases. Trimming removed 0 bases from V and 2 bases from J; junction bases left unmatched: 0. Germline lookup yields CDR1 SGHRS and CDR2 YFSETQ. CDR3 size: 14 residues. The CDR3: CASSLGTGAYEQYF. CDR3 in DNA: TGCGCCAGCAGCTTGGGGACAGGGGCCTACGAGCAGTACTTC.

V usage is TRBV7-6 and J usage is TRBJ1-6, with unresolved D. V was clipped by 5 bases and J by 9 bases, with 8 bases between them. Germline CDR1 is SGHVS and CDR2 is FNYEAQ. CDR3 length: 12 residues. The CDR3 bases are TGTGCCAGCAGCAGGGCGGGTTCACCCCTCCACTTT. Its protein product is CASSRAGSPLHF.

V and J are TRBV29-1 and TRBJ2-3; perhaps TRBD2 as D (7 bases). The V gene's germline CDR1 is SQVTM and CDR2 ANQGSEA. The CDR3 loop spans 14 amino acids. Between the trimmed V and J ends, which lost 7 bases and 2 bases, there was a span of 16 bases. The chain's CDR3 is CSAVPRGLTDTQYF. In DNA, the CDR3 is TGCAGCGCCGTACCGCGGGGGCTCACAGATACGCAGTATTTT.

The V call is TRBV5-1, the J call TRBJ2-2; 8 positions match TRBD1. After removal of 0 bases from V and 4 bases from J, the junction contained 2 bases not matched to a gene. The CDR3 spans 15 residues. Germline V gene lookup returns CDR1 SGHRS and CDR2 YFSETQ. The CDR3 region is CASSLVQGGTGELFF. CDR3 sequence (DNA): TGCGCCAGCAGCTTGGTACAGGGGGGCACCGGGGAGCTGTTTTTT.

The J gene is TRBJ2-1, the V gene TRBV5-1; either TRBD1 or TRBD2 may supply D (5 bases each). CDR3 length: 14 residues. CDR1 is SGHRS, CDR2 YFSETQ, per germline. With 4 bases removed from V and 4 bases from J, the gap between germline ends came to 12 bases. Here the CDR3 DNA reads TGCGCCAGCAGCCCGGGGACGGCATACAATGAGCAGTTCTTC. Amino acids: CASSPGTAYNEQFF.

The chain joins TRBV29-1 to TRBJ2-1; D uncertain. CDR1 is SQVTM, CDR2 ANQGSEA, per germline. The length of the CDR3 is 12 residues. The V end lost 0 bases, the J end lost 9 bases, and 9 bases lay between the germline ends. As DNA, the CDR3 is TGCAGCGTTGAAGAAACGCGGATTGAGCAGTTCTTC. This gives the protein CSVEETRIEQFF.

The chain combines TRBV4-1 with TRBJ2-1, with 7 bases that match TRBD2. The CDR3 is 16 amino acids. Germline CDR1 and CDR2: MGHRA and YSYEKL. The trim removed 1 base at V and 4 bases at J, leaving 7 bases unmatched. Here the CDR3 reads CASSQAASGAYNEQFF. CDR3 bases: TGCGCCAGCAGCCAAGCTGCTAGCGGAGCGTACAATGAGCAGTTCTTC.

This clone was recorded a few times. This chain connects TRBV30 to TRBJ2-5, with D perhaps matching TRBD1 (5 bases). CDR1 is GTSNPN and CDR2 is SVGIG in the germline V gene (reference sequence). The V gene lost 3 bases and the J gene lost 7 bases, with 21 bases spanning the gap. CDR3 length: 15 amino acids. The CDR3 DNA sequence: TGTGCCTGGAGCGGCCTAGGTAGCAGGGTGGGGACCCAGTACTTC. Amino acids: CAWSGLGSRVGTQYF.

The CDR3 DNA follows: TGTGCCAGCAGCTGGGGCAGAGGCGAGCAGTACTTC. It yields the protein CASSWGRGEQYF. The chain combines TRBV5-4 with TRBJ2-7, with D maybe TRBD1 (5 bases). Trimming took off 3 bases at V and 6 bases at J, with 10 bases between the two ends. This CDR3 has 12 amino acids. Germline-derived CDR1 and CDR2 are SGHNT and YYREEE (reference sequence).

The chain couples TRBV6-1 to TRBJ2-5; TRBD1 aligns across 9 bases. The CDR3 loop spans 15 amino acids. CDR1 and CDR2 (germline): MNHNS, SASEGT. V lost 6 bases, J lost 5 bases, and 10 bases stayed unmatched. The CDR3 DNA sequence: TGTGCCAGCAGGACCGGGACAGGGTTATCGGAGACCCAGTACTTC. This translates into CASRTGTGLSETQYF.

The rearrangement links TRBV20-1 to TRBJ2-7; no definite D call. Between the trimmed V and J ends, which lost 4 bases and 0 bases, there was a span of 4 bases. The CDR3 has 11 amino acids. Looked up from germline, CDR1 is DFQATT and CDR2 is SNEGSKA (reference sequence). The CDR3 region is CSAKSSYEQYF. In nucleotides, the CDR3 is TGCAGTGCTAAGAGCTCCTACGAGCAGTACTTC.

This clone was recorded a few times. V gene TRBV7-2 combines with J gene TRBJ1-1, with D unclear. Trimming stripped 5 bases from V and 1 base from J, with 11 bases between. CDR1 is SGHTA, CDR2 FQGNSA, per germline. The CDR3 length is 14 residues. The CDR3 DNA follows: TGTGCCAGCAGCCTAGGACGGTCGAACACTGAAGCTTTCTTT. It encodes CASSLGRSNTEAFF.

The V and J genes are TRBV19 and TRBJ1-2, with D perhaps matching TRBD1 (5 bases). Germline-derived CDR1 and CDR2 are LNHDA and SQIVND (reference sequence). Trimming took off 3 bases at V and 4 bases at J, with 15 bases between the two ends. The CDR3 extends over 15 amino acids. CDR3 protein: CASSIASGSVYGYTF. Here the CDR3 DNA reads TGTGCCAGTAGTATTGCCTCAGGGTCCGTCTATGGCTACACCTTC.

The V call is TRBV5-4, the J call TRBJ2-1; 9 bases are shared with TRBD2. Germline CDR1 is SGHNT and CDR2 is YYREEE (reference sequence). Unmatched junction bases numbered 8, after V lost 4 bases and J lost 6 bases. The CDR3 is made up of 15 amino acids. For the CDR3, the DNA is TGTGCCAGCAGCCACTATAGCGGGAGAGGCAATGAGCAGTTCTTC. It specifies CASSHYSGRGNEQFF.